The rows below give T cell receptor beta chains drawn from one sample of a study of T cells after yellow fever vaccination. TCRdb recomputed calls from the 5' RACE reads with MiXCR, one row per CDR3 protein. The sample includes 510,000 or so distinct CDR3 sequences, about 19% seen only once; the top ten take about 13%. This specimen was PBMCs, taken 15 days after the yellow fever booster vaccination. The receptors stem from a man aged 30 to 39 who received the YFV17D yellow fever vaccine. Both conserved end residues are part of each CDR3. D genes are given only for firm matches. Where a row states a size, it is once, few, many or the class of an expanded clone; other rows omit it.

13	TRBJ2-1	few	TRBV7-9	.	CASSHIIGTEQFF	TGTGCCAGCAGTCATATTATCGGAACTGAGCAGTTCTTC
16	TRBJ2-7	.	TRBV9	TRBD1	CASSGKRLDRAYEQYF	TGTGCCAGCAGCGGTAAACGCTTGGACAGGGCGTACGAGCAGTACTTC
13	TRBJ2-7	.	TRBV2	TRBD2	CASRASGIYEQYF	TGTGCCAGCAGGGCTAGCGGGATTTACGAGCAGTACTTC
15	TRBJ2-7	.	TRBV6-5	.	CASSYSVERPYEQYF	TGTGCCAGCAGTTATAGTGTAGAACGGCCCTACGAGCAGTACTTC
12	TRBJ2-1	.	TRBV29-1	.	CSVLSAVPEQFF	TGCAGCGTTCTATCAGCGGTACCTGAGCAGTTCTTC
16	TRBJ2-5	.	TRBV7-2	.	CASSLAGPLGVETQYF	TGTGCCAGCAGCTTAGCGGGACCCCTCGGAGTAGAGACCCAGTACTTC
15	TRBJ1-1	.	TRBV12-3/TRBV12-4	TRBD1	CASSLAGGGLTEAFF	TGTGCCAGCAGTTTGGCAGGGGGGGGGTTGACTGAAGCTTTCTTT
15	TRBJ2-5	.	TRBV6-5	TRBD2	CASSYLAGSQETQYF	TGTGCCAGCAGTTACCTAGCGGGGTCACAAGAGACCCAGTACTTC
12	TRBJ2-3	.	TRBV29-1	.	CSVDAGLDTQYF	TGCAGCGTTGATGCAGGGCTGGATACGCAGTATTTT
13	TRBJ2-5	.	TRBV12-3/TRBV12-4	.	CAINRQAGETQYF	TGTGCCATCAACAGACAGGCAGGCGAGACCCAGTACTTC
14	TRBJ1-1	.	TRBV30	.	CAWRISGMNTEAFF	TGTGCCTGGAGAATCAGCGGAATGAACACTGAAGCTTTCTTT
12	TRBJ2-1	few	TRBV7-9	.	CASSLAGVWQFF	TGTGCCAGCAGCTTAGCGGGAGTATGGCAGTTCTTC
15	TRBJ2-1	few	TRBV5-1	TRBD2	CASSLGTSGTAEQFF	TGCGCCAGCAGCTTAGGGACTAGCGGGACCGCTGAGCAGTTCTTC
15	TRBJ2-3	many	TRBV5-1	TRBD2	CASSPTSGRTDTQYF	TGCGCCAGCAGCCCGACTAGCGGTCGCACAGATACGCAGTATTTT
15	TRBJ2-5	.	TRBV6-1	.	CASSETAAPQETQYF	TGTGCCAGCAGTGAAACGGCGGCCCCCCAAGAGACCCAGTACTTC
17	TRBJ2-7	.	TRBV6-5	.	CASSYSSSIAHSYEQYF	TGTGCCAGCAGTTACTCGAGCAGTATAGCGCACTCCTACGAGCAGTACTTC
13	TRBJ2-2	.	TRBV20-1	.	CSAPRLGYGELFF	TGCAGTGCCCCAAGATTGGGGTACGGGGAGCTGTTTTTT
15	TRBJ1-3	.	TRBV6-1	TRBD1	CASSRTGVTGNTIYF	TGTGCCAGCAGTCGTACAGGGGTTACGGGAAACACCATATATTTT
14	TRBJ2-7	.	TRBV20-1	.	CSARGRTQGDEQYF	TGCAGTGCTAGAGGCCGGACACAGGGAGACGAGCAGTACTTC
15	TRBJ2-1	few	TRBV20-1	TRBD2	CSASIPGLVIYEQFF	TGCAGTGCTAGTATCCCGGGACTAGTTATCTATGAGCAGTTCTTC
15	TRBJ2-7	once	TRBV20-1	.	CSARDEDGGTYEQYF	TGCAGTGCTAGAGATGAGGACGGCGGAACCTACGAGCAGTACTTC
13	TRBJ2-3	.	TRBV10-3	TRBD2	CAIKGLVADTQYF	TGTGCCATCAAAGGACTAGTGGCAGATACGCAGTATTTT
18	TRBJ2-2	few	TRBV20-1	TRBD2	CSAHGTKRRTGDTGELFF	TGCAGTGCTCACGGGACTAAGCGAAGGACTGGGGACACCGGGGAGCTGTTTTTT
12	TRBJ1-4	few	TRBV29-1	.	CSGTTRGEKLFF	TGCAGCGGGACGACTCGGGGTGAAAAACTGTTTTTT
14	TRBJ2-5	few	TRBV21-1	.	CASMPDRDEETQYF	TGTGCCAGCATGCCGGACAGGGATGAAGAGACCCAGTACTTC
16	TRBJ2-4	few	TRBV10-3	.	CAISESGALAKNIQYF	TGTGCCATCAGTGAGTCGGGGGCCCTAGCCAAAAACATTCAGTACTTC
15	TRBJ2-2	few	TRBV20-1	.	CSASDQGGITGELFF	TGCAGTGCTTCAGACCAAGGGGGAATCACCGGGGAGCTGTTTTTT
15	TRBJ1-3	few	TRBV2	.	CASSVGQLSGNTIYF	TGTGCCAGCAGTGTCGGACAGCTCTCTGGAAACACCATATATTTT
12	TRBJ1-2	.	TRBV2	.	CASKGPTHGYTF	TGTGCCAGCAAGGGCCCCACCCATGGCTACACCTTC
15	TRBJ2-2	.	TRBV21-1	.	CAPPTREIYTGELFF	TGTGCCCCCCCCACACGGGAGATATACACCGGGGAGCTGTTTTTT
15	TRBJ2-7	.	TRBV2	TRBD1	CASSVGLRGRDEQYF	TGTGCCAGCAGTGTAGGGCTCAGGGGGCGCGACGAGCAGTACTTC
13	TRBJ1-1	.	TRBV4-3	.	CASSQDLGTEAFF	TGCGCCAGCAGCCAAGATCTTGGCACTGAAGCTTTCTTT
14	TRBJ2-7	.	TRBV12-3/TRBV12-4	.	CASSPLQGTNEQYF	TGTGCCAGCAGTCCCCTACAGGGAACAAATGAGCAGTACTTC
13	TRBJ1-4	few	TRBV7-2	.	CASSRGGDEKLFF	TGTGCCAGCAGCCGGGGAGGGGATGAAAAACTGTTTTTT
11	TRBJ2-4	few	TRBV12-3/TRBV12-4	TRBD2	CASGRENIQYF	TGTGCCAGTGGGAGGGAAAACATTCAGTACTTC
14	TRBJ1-1	few	TRBV20-1	TRBD1	CSARGGQVNTEAFF	TGCAGTGCTAGAGGGGGACAGGTGAACACTGAAGCTTTCTTT
13	TRBJ2-7	.	TRBV5-1	TRBD1	CASSMDRAGEQYF	TGCGCCAGCAGCATGGACAGGGCGGGCGAGCAGTACTTC
14	TRBJ2-1	many	TRBV29-1	.	CSVEDRLLSNEQFF	TGCAGCGTTGAAGATAGGCTCCTTAGTAATGAGCAGTTCTTC
15	TRBJ2-3	many	TRBV7-2	TRBD2	CASSLSSGSADTQYF	TGTGCCAGCAGCTTGAGTAGCGGGAGCGCAGATACGCAGTATTTT
16	TRBJ2-7	.	TRBV7-8	TRBD2	CATTRAGVGGLVEQYF	TGTGCCACCACACGGGCGGGGGTGGGCGGTTTAGTTGAGCAGTACTTC
16	TRBJ2-1	few	TRBV29-1	TRBD2	CSVREGSGRVGNEQFF	TGCAGCGTTAGGGAAGGGAGCGGGAGGGTGGGAAATGAGCAGTTCTTC
14	TRBJ1-1	.	TRBV7-2	.	CASSLEGTVTEAFF	TGTGCCAGCAGCTTAGAAGGGACGGTCACTGAAGCTTTCTTT
14	TRBJ1-1	.	TRBV5-5	.	CASSFYDGNTEAFF	TGTGCCAGCAGCTTTTACGACGGTAACACTGAAGCTTTCTTT
15	TRBJ2-7	many	TRBV6-2/TRBV6-3	TRBD2	CASSQTSGTTYEQYF	TGTGCCAGCAGTCAGACTAGCGGGACTACATACGAGCAGTACTTC
14	TRBJ2-3	.	TRBV5-1	.	CASSFNEQPDTQYF	TGCGCCAGCAGCTTTAATGAGCAGCCAGATACGCAGTATTTT
12	TRBJ2-4	few	TRBV29-1	TRBD2	CSVEGGGNIQYF	TGCAGCGTTGAAGGGGGGGGAAACATTCAGTACTTC
14	TRBJ2-7	many	TRBV2	TRBD2	CASKSGSGRYEQYF	TGTGCCAGCAAGTCTGGTAGCGGGAGGTACGAGCAGTACTTC
14	TRBJ2-6	few	TRBV3-1	.	CASSHRSGANVLTF	TGTGCCAGCAGCCACCGCTCTGGGGCCAACGTCCTGACTTTC
14	TRBJ2-5	many	TRBV2	.	CASSANRDEETQYF	TGTGCCAGCAGTGCAAACCGGGATGAAGAGACCCAGTACTTC
13	TRBJ2-1	many	TRBV12-3/TRBV12-4	.	CASNSSNYNEQFF	TGTGCCAGCAACTCTAGCAACTACAATGAGCAGTTCTTC
11	TRBJ2-1	.	TRBV12-3/TRBV12-4	.	CASSPMVEQFF	TGTGCCAGCAGTCCCATGGTTGAGCAGTTCTTC